This TCR beta chain comes out of a study of blood T cells in healthy people across ages (dated by TCRdb to the mid-2010s). Broadly, across the study: In model experiments, template switching captured about one uniquely barcoded TCR beta cDNA molecule for every two T cells. To track age-related changes in TCR beta repertoire diversity, the study relied on deep sequencing normalized with unique cDNA molecular identifiers. Four age groups were formed from the donors: young (average approximately 15 years), middle-aged (approximately 42), aged (about 62) and long-lived (more than 75). To avoid experimental bias, donors of different ages were distributed randomly across sequencing lanes. The study analyzed two additional independent replicas of 1 million unique cDNA reads from the same blood draw for two donors, one aged 18 to 30 and one aged 80 or older. Overall study outcomes, separate from this receptor: Conclusive comparison of naive and antigen-experienced compartments was prevented by the profiling of bulk unsorted PBMCs. Observed TCR beta diversity per million T cells fell roughly linearly with age, and a significant reduction was already apparent by age about 38. The long-lived group showed more naive CD4+ T cells, fewer expanded clones and increased TCR diversity than the aged group, suggesting age selection. Estimates of total diversity based on one million sequenced T cells were regarded as lower bounds and as underestimates. The percentage of naive T cells measured by flow cytometry correlated strongly with observed TCR beta diversity. Because the CMV infection status of the donors was unknown, age-related changes in expanded clonotypes may potentially have been confounded.

Systemically healthy Caucasian individuals from Russia, over 30 in total and aged about 6 to 100 years, were included as donors. Each donor gave 8 to 10 milliliters of peripheral blood, drawn into EDTA-treated Vacutainer tubes. PBMCs were isolated by Ficoll-Paque density-gradient centrifugation, with at least 6 million obtained per sample. Total RNA was extracted from PBMCs with Trizol reagent, with at least 5.5 micrograms obtained per sample. The percentages of naive CD45RAhigh/CD27high T cells were determined by flow cytometry on a PBMC aliquot from every donor. Remarks on this clonotype: Which antigen it targets is not known. The record has no base qualities; no much larger clone is one base away.

The library relied on 5' RACE. For sequencing, an Illumina HiSeq 2500 was employed. A second PCR of 7 to 11 cycles was performed with a sample-barcoded 5' primer and a J-beta primer mix. Each TCR beta cDNA molecule received a unique molecular identifier from a template-switch 5' adaptor carrying 12 random nucleotides. At least 2.5 million CDR3-containing paired-end reads were obtained from each sample. The Mint cDNA synthesis kit, primed by a TRBC-specific oligonucleotide, was used to synthesize first-strand cDNA from all RNA. Following uracil-DNA glycosylase treatment, all cDNA underwent a first 18-cycle PCR with the universal primers M1SS and BC2_uni_R. Per the original workflow: Normalization of each sample was performed by random selection of 1 million high-quality reads, each carrying a distinct molecular identifier. Instead of being binned into consensus sequences, reads with shared molecular identifiers were discarded. CDR3 identification, clonotype clustering and error correction used MiTCR with a Q25 quality threshold and the strictest error-elimination algorithm. A nonparametric unseen species model with Euler transformation was used to estimate lower-bound total TCR beta diversity. TCRdb took the public reads, trimmed them with fastp at Q25, ran MiXCR for clone calling and kept in-frame beta chains. A single entry per CDR3 protein holds the most common genes and DNA from its merged rows. These V and J calls are TCRdb output, not the study's own analysis. For this sample the table gives hundreds of thousands of distinct CDR3 sequences, of which approximately 31% were detected only once. The ten largest clones add up to over 15% of the sample.

CDR1 and CDR2 are read off the germline V gene as MGHRA and YSYEKL. The CDR3 starts with the cysteine, ends with the phenylalanine, and has 15 residues. Of the read, only the CDR3 DNA is kept; its 45 bases are in frame from base 1. V was cut back by 0 bases and J by 2 bases, leaving a gap of 9 bases between them. The receptor comes from an elderly woman in good health. Donor details come from another sample of the same person, matched by shared clones. This chain joins TRBV4-1 to TRBJ2-3; no confident D gene assignment can be made. The material sequenced was blood. The nucleotide sequence reads as follows: TGCGCCAGCAGCCAAGAACAGAGAATCACAGATACGCAGTATTTT. This codes for CASSQEQRITDTQYF.